A selection of T cell receptor beta chains follows, all from one sample in a study of response to subunit inactivated influenza vaccine. MiXCR, applied by TCRdb to the RT-PCR reads, yields one record per CDR3 protein. The table has hundreds of thousands of distinct CDR3 sequences, around 8% seen once. The material sequenced was PBMCs from blood, taken roughly 24 months after vaccination. These receptors all come from a man aged 50-75 years who received an inactivated influenza vaccine. CDR3s leave out the opening cysteine and the closing phenylalanine or tryptophan. The order of the fields is J gene, CDR3 length, V gene, CDR3 protein.

TRBJ1-2 | 10 | TRBV6-5 | ATRGTAYGYT
TRBJ2-1 | 10 | TRBV5-1 | ASSLDSGEQF
TRBJ2-6 | 11 | TRBV14 | ASSQNGANVLT
TRBJ2-2 | 11 | TRBV4-3 | ASSQGEVGELF
TRBJ2-5 | 13 | TRBV5-1 | ASSLVLVGGETQY
TRBJ2-7 | 13 | TRBV11-2 | ASSLGLAGTYEQY
TRBJ2-4 | 16 | TRBV4-3 | ASSRGASGRLAKNIQY
TRBJ2-1 | 11 | TRBV7-2 | ASSLALMGEQF
TRBJ2-5 | 14 | TRBV7-8 | ASSRGLAGGSETQY
TRBJ2-1 | 13 | TRBV9 | ASSVGERSYNEQF
TRBJ2-7 | 11 | TRBV3-1 | ASSQVGQPRQY
TRBJ1-2 | 11 | TRBV12-3/TRBV12-4 | ASSPDRLYGYT
TRBJ1-5 | 15 | TRBV6-5 | ASSYSFGGLNNQPQH
TRBJ2-5 | 13 | TRBV24-1 | ATSARQGRRETQY
TRBJ2-1 | 9 | TRBV7-2 | ASSRSYEQF
TRBJ2-1 | 9 | TRBV29-1 | SSGLAVEQF
TRBJ2-5 | 14 | TRBV5-1 | ASSLASGLGQETQY